The 28 T cell receptor beta chains below were found in one sample sequenced in a study of T cells in Graves' hyperthyroidism and ophthalmopathy. It was RNA transcripts that yielded the amplified TCR beta CDR3 regions. RT-PCR in the first round (using the HTBI primer set) targeted the TCR CDR3. TCRdb processed the multiplex PCR reads anew with MiXCR; each CDR3 protein has one entry. Of a few hundred thousand distinct CDR3 sequences in the sample, around 20% were seen once. Sequencing was done on a sample of blood. The receptors originated from a man aged 18-30 years with Graves' hyperthyroidism.

This clonotype appeared many times. CDR3 nucleotide sequence: TGTGCCAGCAGATATAGGACAGGGGTAGAGACCCAGTACTTC. It translates to CASRYRTGVETQYF. The rearrangement uses TRBV12-3 or TRBV12-4 and TRBJ2-5; TRBD1 matches 9 bases. The CDR3 runs to 14 residues. V was clipped by 6 bases and J by 4 bases; unmatched bases: 6.

This clonotype was seen repeatedly, ten times or more. The rearrangement joins TRBV6-1 to TRBJ1-5; 7 nucleotides line up with TRBD1. V was clipped by 8 bases and J by 7 bases; unmatched bases: 14. Germline CDR1 is MNHNS and CDR2 is SASEGT. The CDR3 has 15 residues. The CDR3 protein is CASSGDREVWQPQHF. The CDR3 DNA sequence: TGTGCCAGCTCGGGAGACAGGGAAGTTTGGCAGCCCCAGCATTTT.

This chain links TRBV10-1 with TRBJ1-5, with a weak D call TRBD1 (5 bases). The germline CDR1 and CDR2 sequences are WNHNN and SYGVQD (reference sequence). The CDR3 contains 13 residues. Deletions cut 7 bases from V and 4 bases from J, with 11 bases between. Here the CDR3 reads CASIGGWNQPQHF. The CDR3 coding sequence is TGCGCCAGCATTGGGGGATGGAATCAGCCCCAGCATTTT.

This clonotype has a count of ten or more. The chain is built from TRBV25-1 and TRBJ1-3; no clear D gene. V was shortened by 7 bases and J by 0 bases, with 10 bases between the two germline ends. The germline V gene has CDR1 MGHDK and CDR2 SYGVNS. The CDR3 totals 14 residues. The CDR3 region is CASNPTGSGNTIYF. CDR3 in DNA: TGTGCCAGCAACCCGACCGGCTCTGGAAACACCATATATTTT.

This clonotype came up many times. This chain connects TRBV10-3 to TRBJ1-1; 7 bases align to TRBD1. J was trimmed by 6 bases and V by 11 bases; bases with no gene match: 15. The CDR3 covers 14 residues. Germline V lookup: CDR1 ENHRY, CDR2 SYGVKD. The CDR3: CASSEGAFSAEAFF. CDR3 DNA sequence: TGTGCCTCCAGTGAGGGGGCTTTTAGCGCTGAAGCTTTCTTT.

Many counts were recorded for this clonotype. This sequence joins TRBV28 and TRBJ1-1; D unresolved. Trimming removed 5 bases at V and 1 base at J, with 11 bases between. The CDR3 spans 14 residues. Germline assignment: CDR1 MDHEN and CDR2 SYDVKM. CDR3 in amino acids: CASSPDPGNTEAFF. The DNA of the CDR3 is TGTGCCAGCAGTCCCGATCCAGGGAACACTGAAGCTTTCTTT.

Only a few counts were recorded for this clonotype. This chain links TRBV20-1 with TRBJ2-5; D ambiguous. Trimming pared 3 bases from V and 8 bases from J, leaving 10 bases between. Germline assignment: CDR1 DFQATT and CDR2 SNEGSKA (reference sequence). The CDR3 consists of 11 residues. CDR3 protein: CSARVGQTQYF. The CDR3 bases are TGCAGTGCTAGGGTTGGTCAAACCCAGTACTTC.

The chain uses TRBV7-3 and TRBJ2-7; possible D gene TRBD1, 8 bases. The CDR3 runs to 14 residues. Germline V gene sequence: CDR1 SGHTA, CDR2 FQGTGA. Trimming removed 3 bases at V and 5 bases at J, with 14 bases between. The CDR3 sequence: CASSFTGGGDEQYF. The CDR3 nucleotides are TGTGCCAGCAGCTTCACAGGGGGAGGGGACGAGCAGTACTTC. The whole variable domain, filled in from reference TRBV7-3 and TRBJ2-7, reads GAGVSQTPSNKVTEKGKYVELRCDPISGHTALYWYRQSLGQGPEFLIYFQGTGAADDSGLPNDRFFAVRPEGSVSTLKIQRTERGDSAVYLCASSFTGGGDEQYFGPGTRLTVT.

This clonotype was detected many times. V usage is TRBV12-3 or TRBV12-4 and J usage is TRBJ2-5; TRBD1 or TRBD2 may be the D gene (5 bases each). Trimming shortened V by 6 bases and J by 7 bases, and 12 bases separated the two germline ends. The CDR3 is made up of 12 amino acids. The CDR3 DNA sequence: TGTGCCAGCAGCCGGGGACCGGGGACCCAGTACTTC. Encoded protein: CASSRGPGTQYF.

Ten or more counts support this clonotype. V gene TRBV19 combines with J gene TRBJ2-7; TRBD1 aligns across 10 bases. J gave up 4 bases and V 3 bases, and 6 bases lay outside the gene matches. CDR1 LNHDA and CDR2 SQIVND come from the germline V gene (reference sequence). There are 15 residues in the CDR3. CDR3 nucleotide sequence: TGTGCCAGTAGTATTTCGACAGGGGGCTTATACGAGCAGTACTTC. Its translation: CASSISTGGLYEQYF.

This clonotype was recorded many times. This sequence joins TRBV19 and TRBJ1-1; perhaps TRBD1 as D (6 bases). The V end lost 3 bases, the J end lost 2 bases, and 10 bases lay between the germline ends. Per germline, CDR1 LNHDA and CDR2 SQIVND (reference sequence). The CDR3 has 14 amino acids. CDR3 amino acids: CASSIRTVNTEAFF. In DNA, the CDR3 is TGTGCCAGTAGTATTAGGACAGTTAACACTGAAGCTTTCTTT.

J is TRBJ1-2 and V is TRBV28; 8 bases map to TRBD1. CDR1 and CDR2 (germline): MDHEN, SYDVKM. The CDR3 is made up of 13 amino acids. V gave up 7 bases and J gave up 7 bases; unmatched junction bases: 8. The CDR3 sequence is CASIPGQESGYTF. The CDR3 DNA reads TGTGCCAGCATCCCGGGACAGGAAAGTGGCTACACCTTC.

The table lists this clonotype with many counts. J is TRBJ2-2 and V is TRBV30, with no clear D. CDR3 length: 15 residues. Trimming shortened V by 0 bases and J by 6 bases, and 14 bases separated the two germline ends. Germline CDR1 and CDR2: GTSNPN and SVGIG (reference sequence). CDR3 bases: TGTGCCTGGAGTGTACCCCCGGGCGGAGCCGGGGAGCTGTTTTTT. This translates into CAWSVPPGGAGELFF.

This clonotype was seen many times. V and J are TRBV7-9 and TRBJ1-1; D unresolved. The germline V and J ends were trimmed by 2 bases and 4 bases, with 11 bases remaining between them. This CDR3 has 14 residues. Looked up from germline, CDR1 is SEHNR and CDR2 is FQNEAQ (reference sequence). As DNA, the CDR3 is TGTGCCAGCAGCTTACTGAAAGTCGGCACTGAAGCTTTCTTT. Translated: CASSLLKVGTEAFF.

There are many counts of this clonotype. The CDR3 nucleotides are TGTGCCAGCAGTCTGGGATTTCGGTTGGAAGAGACCCAGTACTTC. Translation: CASSLGFRLEETQYF. J is TRBJ2-5 and V is TRBV28; D gene unclear. The CDR3 is 15 amino acids. Trimming left V 5 bases short and J 3 bases short, with 16 bases between. Looked up from germline, CDR1 is MDHEN and CDR2 is SYDVKM.

In its sample, this clonotype was seen many times. This sequence joins TRBV6-5 and TRBJ1-1; D call uncertain. The germline V gene has CDR1 MNHEY and CDR2 SVGAGI. The CDR3 spans 13 residues. The V and J ends lost 6 bases and 5 bases respectively, with 13 bases between them. CDR3 DNA sequence: TGTGCCAGCAGGCAACAACTCCCTACTGAAGCTTTCTTT. Its protein product is CASRQQLPTEAFF.

This clonotype was seen repeatedly, ten times or more. The chain couples TRBV20-1 to TRBJ1-5; D is perhaps TRBD1 (5 bases). The germline V and J ends were trimmed by 0 bases and 3 bases, with 6 bases remaining between them. Germline CDR1 reads DFQATT; CDR2 reads SNEGSKA (reference sequence). CDR3 length: 13 amino acids. The CDR3 DNA sequence: TGCAGTGCTAGAGAAGGGACCAATCAGCCCCAGCATTTT. Amino acids: CSAREGTNQPQHF.

This chain uses TRBV18 with TRBJ2-7; D possibly uses TRBD1 or TRBD2 (5 bases each). The CDR3 contains 14 residues. Germline CDR1 reads KGHSH; CDR2 reads LQKENI. Deletions cut 3 bases from V and 3 bases from J, with 12 bases between. The CDR3 sequence is CASSPGTPLYEQYF. CDR3 nucleotide sequence: TGTGCCAGCTCACCCGGGACGCCACTCTACGAGCAGTACTTC.

The rearrangement joins TRBV5-1 to TRBJ1-2; weak D call: TRBD1 (5 bases). CDR1 and CDR2 (germline): SGHRS, YFSETQ. The CDR3 totals 15 residues. V gave up 4 bases and J gave up 8 bases, with 21 bases separating them. The CDR3 sequence: CASSPTAGGVGGYTF. Here the CDR3 DNA reads TGCGCCAGCAGCCCGACTGCTGGGGGGGTAGGAGGCTACACCTTC.

The J gene is TRBJ1-3, the V gene TRBV6-2 or TRBV6-3, with D hard to call. This CDR3 is built from 18 residues. Germline V gene data show CDR1 as MNHEY and CDR2 as SVGEGT. V dropped 0 bases and J dropped 1 base, with 16 bases sitting between them. CDR3 bases: TGTGCCAGCAGTTACTCGAGCAGGTACCAACTGTCTGGAAACACCATATATTTT. It codes for CASSYSSRYQLSGNTIYF.

This chain uses TRBV5-1 with TRBJ2-7; 7 positions agree with TRBD2. CDR1 is SGHRS and CDR2 is YFSETQ in the germline V gene. V lost 4 bases and J lost 2; bases outside the gene matches: 6. The CDR3 loop spans 14 amino acids. The CDR3 protein is CASSPGLVPYEQYF. CDR3 bases: TGCGCCAGCAGCCCCGGACTAGTTCCCTACGAGCAGTACTTC.

This clonotype was seen ten or more times. CDR3 DNA: TGCAGTGCAGCCTGGCGAGACAGCCAACAAGAGACCCAGTACTTC. Its translation is CSAAWRDSQQETQYF. The chain has TRBV20-1 and TRBJ2-5, with D perhaps TRBD1 (5 bases). Per the germline V gene, CDR1 is DFQATT and CDR2 is SNEGSKA (reference sequence). V lost 6 bases to trimming and J lost 2 bases, with 19 bases between them. The CDR3 totals 15 residues.

This clonotype was picked up a small number of times. This chain links TRBV7-9 with TRBJ1-1; the D gene is possibly TRBD1 (5 bases). Trimming shortened V by 5 bases and J by 6 bases, and 13 bases separated the two germline ends. The CDR3 spans 13 residues. Germline CDR1 is SEHNR and CDR2 is FQNEAQ (reference sequence). DNA of the CDR3: TGTGCCAGCAGCCAAGCAGGGAGCGCTGAAGCTTTCTTT. It codes for CASSQAGSAEAFF.

The table lists this clonotype with many counts. V and J are TRBV5-1 and TRBJ1-6, with D perhaps TRBD1 (5 bases). V shed 7 bases and J shed 9 bases, with 14 bases lying between them. The CDR3 is made up of 13 amino acids. Germline-derived CDR1 and CDR2 are SGHRS and YFSETQ. CDR3 region: CASAMGGGSPLHF. CDR3 sequence (DNA): TGCGCCAGCGCGATGGGTGGGGGTTCACCCCTCCACTTT.

This clonotype came up many times. The chain has TRBV12-3 or TRBV12-4 and TRBJ2-7; the D gene is possibly TRBD1 (6 bases). CDR3 length: 13 residues. Trimming stripped 1 base from V and 4 bases from J, with 8 bases between. For the CDR3, the DNA is TGTGCCAGCAGTTTAGGGGGGCAGTACGAGCAGTACTTC. Its protein is CASSLGGQYEQYF.

This clonotype was found many times. The chain uses TRBV19 and TRBJ1-5; 7 bases match TRBD1. Germline V lookup: CDR1 LNHDA, CDR2 SQIVND (reference sequence). Unmatched junction bases numbered 8, after V lost 8 bases and J lost 4 bases. The CDR3 is 14 amino acids. CDR3 DNA sequence: TGTGCCAGTGAAACCGACAGGGATAATCAGCCCCAGCATTTT. It translates to CASETDRDNQPQHF.

This clonotype has ten or more counts. J is TRBJ2-7 and V is TRBV4-1; D is undetermined. Germline-derived CDR1 and CDR2 are MGHRA and YSYEKL. Trimming took 1 base from V and 6 from J, leaving 13 bases between them. The CDR3 loop spans 14 amino acids. The CDR3, as DNA: TGCGCCAGCAGCCAAGGGGGTTCCTCAGGCGAGCAGTACTTC. Residues: CASSQGGSSGEQYF.

This clonotype has at least ten counts. V gene TRBV12-3 or TRBV12-4 combines with J gene TRBJ2-7, with no clear D. V was cut by 2 bases and J by 4 bases, with 15 bases left in between. This CDR3 region has 15 residues. This chain's CDR3 is CASSLLRLTEYEQYF. The CDR3 DNA reads as TGTGCCAGCAGTTTACTAAGACTCACCGAGTACGAGCAGTACTTC.